This entry lists 10 T cell receptor beta chains sequenced from one sample in a study of shared clonotypes between healthy human individuals. Sequenced by immunoSEQ multiplex PCR; TCRdb stores in-frame clones only, minus some. Among about half a million clones listed, roughly 80% were seen once. Sequenced sample: PBMCs. The receptors shown here come from a woman aged 40 to 55 in good health. Some clones in this sample may be carry-over from other donors' samples.

The rearrangement joins TRBV2 to TRBJ2-3, with 10 bases aligning to TRBD2. Germline trimming cut 5 bases from V and 2 bases from J; bases unmatched to any gene: 4. This CDR3 comprises 15 residues. Germline V gene data show CDR1 as SNHLY and CDR2 as FYNNEI. CDR3 sequence (DNA): TGTGCCAGCAGTCCAAGCGGGAGGGCCACAGATACGCAGTATTTT. It specifies CASSPSGRATDTQYF.

This clone showed up just once. The gene calls are TRBV4-2 and TRBJ2-7; no reliable D call. The CDR3 sequence is 15 residues long. Germline CDR1 reads LGHNA; CDR2 reads YNFKEQ. V was clipped by 0 bases and J by 3 bases, with 12 bases between them. This CDR3 is CASSQDRTDLYEQYF. The CDR3 region has the DNA TGTGCCAGCAGCCAAGACCGGACGGACCTCTACGAGCAGTACTTC.

The CDR3 sequence is CASSVNRGNTEAFF. The CDR3 region has the DNA TGTGCCAGCAGTGTAAACAGGGGGAACACTGAAGCTTTCTTT. V gene TRBV2 combines with J gene TRBJ1-1; 7 positions agree with TRBD1. The CDR3 contains 14 residues. Germline CDR1 is SNHLY and CDR2 is FYNNEI. After removal of 4 bases from V and 1 base from J, the junction contained 3 bases not matched to a gene.

On this clone: One base separates it from a far larger clone, so it is likely a read error. J is TRBJ1-2 and V is TRBV6-6; no reliable D call. CDR3 size: 13 residues. Germline V lookup: CDR1 MNHNY, CDR2 SVGAGI (reference sequence). CDR3 sequence: CASSPSPNYGYAF. The CDR3 region has the DNA TGTGCCAGCAGTCCCTCACCCAACTATGGCTACGCCTTC.

Worth noting for this clone: This likely stems from a read error, as it lies one base from a far larger clone. This chain uses TRBV10-3 with TRBJ1-5, with TRBD1 as a possible D gene (6 bases). This CDR3 comprises 13 residues. Germline assignment: CDR1 ENHRY and CDR2 SYGVKD. CDR3 nucleotide sequence: TGTGCCGTCAGCCGGGACAACAATCAGCCCCAGCATTTT. Protein product: CAVSRDNNQPQHF.

Remarks on this clone: A far larger clone is a single base away, which makes a read error likely. This chain links TRBV10-2 with TRBJ2-3, with D possibly being TRBD2 (6 bases). Germline V CDR1 and CDR2: WSHSY, SAAADI. This CDR3 has 14 residues. CDR3 DNA sequence: TGCGCCGGCAGTTTCGGACTACTCACAGATACGCAGTATTTT. It specifies CAGSFGLLTDTQYF.

The table lists this clone with many counts. This same CDR3 is encoded by further DNA sequences in the sample. The rearrangement joins TRBV28 to TRBJ1-5, with D unresolved. The CDR3 spans 17 residues. Germline V CDR1 and CDR2: MDHEN, SYDVKM. Between the trimmed V and J ends, which lost 3 bases and 0 bases, there was a span of 15 bases. DNA of the CDR3: TGTGCCAGCAGTTTTTCTATTCAGCAGCATAGCAATCAGCCCCAGCATTTT. It is translated as CASSFSIQQHSNQPQHF.

This clone was picked up a small number of times. The V gene is TRBV7-8, the J gene TRBJ2-5; the D gene is possibly TRBD2 (6 bases). Germline V gene sequence: CDR1 SGHVS, CDR2 FQNEAQ. The CDR3 covers 12 residues. Trimming took off 5 bases at V and 5 bases at J, with 9 bases between the two ends. Written as DNA, the CDR3 is TGTGCCAGCAGCCCCCGGGGGGAGACCCAGTACTTC. Translation: CASSPRGETQYF.

Concerning this clone: A far larger clone is only one base removed, so a read error is likely. Other DNA sequences in this sample translate to the same CDR3. The chain is built from TRBV10-3 and TRBJ1-2, with 8 bases matching TRBD1. In germline, CDR1 is ENHRY, CDR2 SYGVKD. The CDR3 totals 16 residues. V trimming: 2 bases; J trimming: 5 bases; junction bases outside the gene matches: 10. The CDR3 region is CAISERWQGAVYGYTF. CDR3 bases: TGTGCCATCAGTGAGAGGTGGCAGGGGGCGGTATATGGCTACACCTTC.

The genes are TRBV15 and TRBJ2-2; 8 bases map to TRBD1. The length of the CDR3 is 13 residues. The germline V gene encodes CDR1 LNHNV and CDR2 YYDKDF (reference sequence). V gave up 11 bases and J gave up 7 bases; unmatched junction bases: 9. The CDR3 loop reads CASARGRVGELFF. As DNA, the CDR3 is TGTGCCTCTGCCAGGGGGCGCGTCGGGGAGCTGTTTTTT. The full variable domain, its missing parts supplied by reference TRBV15 and TRBJ2-2, is DAMVIQNPRYQVTQFGKPVTLSCSQTLNHNVMYWYQQKSSQAPKLLFHYYDKDFNNEADTPDNFQSRRPNTSFCFLDIRSPGLGDTAMYLCASARGRVGELFFGEGSRLTVL.